A selection of T cell receptor beta chains follows, all from one sample in a study of blood T cell repertoires in COVID-19. The method was immunoSEQ multiplex PCR; TCRdb's version includes in-frame clones alone and lacks a portion of them. This sample has roughly 70,000 clones, with around 87% found just once. Sequencing was done on a sample of peripheral blood. These receptors were taken from a middle-aged man with active COVID-19. CDR3s include the opening cysteine and the closing phenylalanine or tryptophan. Each record gives: V gene, J gene, D gene, CDR3 length, clone size, CDR3 DNA, CDR3 protein. A D gene is named only where the DNA matches it firmly. Clone size is stated in some rows and not others, as once, few, many or a class when expanded.

v_gene: TRBV3-1/TRBV3-2
j_gene: TRBJ1-1
d_gene: NA
len: 14
abundance: NA
CDR3nt: TGTGCCAGCAGCCAATTCCAAGGGGGCACTGAAGCTTTCTTT
CDR3aa: CASSQFQGGTEAFF

v_gene: TRBV27
j_gene: TRBJ1-4
d_gene: NA
len: 15
abundance: NA
CDR3nt: TGTGCCAGCAGTTTACGGGGAGGCGAGGATGAAAAACTGTTTTTT
CDR3aa: CASSLRGGEDEKLFF

v_gene: TRBV7-3
j_gene: TRBJ2-1
d_gene: TRBD2
len: 14
abundance: NA
CDR3nt: TGTGCCAGCAGCTACCGGGAGGGCCAATTTGAGCAGTTCTTC
CDR3aa: CASSYREGQFEQFF

v_gene: TRBV6-6
j_gene: TRBJ2-1
d_gene: TRBD2
len: 15
abundance: NA
CDR3nt: TGTGCCAGCAGGATGGGGACTAGCGGGAGCGATGAGCAGTTCTTC
CDR3aa: CASRMGTSGSDEQFF

v_gene: TRBV28
j_gene: TRBJ1-2
d_gene: NA
len: 12
abundance: NA
CDR3nt: TGTGCCAGCAGTTTCGCGGAGTATGGCTACACCTTC
CDR3aa: CASSFAEYGYTF

v_gene: TRBV11-2
j_gene: TRBJ1-2
d_gene: NA
len: 13
abundance: NA
CDR3nt: TGTGCCAGCAGCTCGGGAACTACCTATGGCTACACCTTC
CDR3aa: CASSSGTTYGYTF

v_gene: TRBV4-3
j_gene: TRBJ2-6
d_gene: TRBD1
len: 17
abundance: NA
CDR3nt: TGCGCCAGCAGCCAGGAGCCACAGGGGTTTGGGGCCAACGTCCTGACTTTC
CDR3aa: CASSQEPQGFGANVLTF

v_gene: TRBV13
j_gene: TRBJ2-5
d_gene: TRBD1
len: 15
abundance: NA
CDR3nt: TGTGCCAGCAGCAGCTCGGGACAGGGGGAAGAGACCCAGTACTTC
CDR3aa: CASSSSGQGEETQYF

v_gene: TRBV12-5
j_gene: TRBJ2-7
d_gene: NA
len: 14
abundance: NA
CDR3nt: TGTGCTAGTGGTTTGGTACCCAGCTCCTACGAGCAGTACTTC
CDR3aa: CASGLVPSSYEQYF

v_gene: TRBV15
j_gene: TRBJ1-4
d_gene: NA
len: 15
abundance: NA
CDR3nt: TGTGCCACCAGCAGAGATTGGGGGAGGGGTGAAAAACTGTTTTTT
CDR3aa: CATSRDWGRGEKLFF

v_gene: TRBV9
j_gene: TRBJ2-5
d_gene: NA
len: 14
abundance: NA
CDR3nt: TGTGCCAGCAGCGAGGACGGACAGCAAGAGACCCAGTACTTC
CDR3aa: CASSEDGQQETQYF

v_gene: TRBV12-3/TRBV12-4
j_gene: TRBJ1-2
d_gene: NA
len: 13
abundance: few
CDR3nt: TGTGCCAGCACCTACGTTAGGGGCCACGGCTACACCTTC
CDR3aa: CASTYVRGHGYTF

v_gene: TRBV6-5
j_gene: TRBJ1-2
d_gene: NA
len: 13
abundance: NA
CDR3nt: TGTGCCAGCAGTAGGACAGACAAATATGGCTACACCTTC
CDR3aa: CASSRTDKYGYTF

v_gene: TRBV9
j_gene: TRBJ2-3
d_gene: NA
len: 15
abundance: NA
CDR3nt: TGTGCCAGCAGCGTAGGCGTGCTAACCCTAGATACGCAGTATTTT
CDR3aa: CASSVGVLTLDTQYF

v_gene: TRBV24-1
j_gene: TRBJ2-3
d_gene: TRBD1
len: 15
abundance: NA
CDR3nt: TGTGCCACCAGTGAGTACGGACAGGGAACAGATACGCAGTATTTT
CDR3aa: CATSEYGQGTDTQYF

v_gene: TRBV11-1
j_gene: TRBJ2-3
d_gene: NA
len: 15
abundance: NA
CDR3nt: TGTGCCAGCAGCCCATCACTGGGGGAGGCAGATACGCAGTATTTT
CDR3aa: CASSPSLGEADTQYF

v_gene: TRBV6-5
j_gene: TRBJ2-5
d_gene: NA
len: 16
abundance: NA
CDR3nt: TGTGCCAGCAGTTACTCGGGGACCAGCGGGCGAGAGACCCAGTACTTC
CDR3aa: CASSYSGTSGRETQYF

v_gene: TRBV11-1
j_gene: TRBJ2-1
d_gene: NA
len: 13
abundance: NA
CDR3nt: TGTGCCAGCAGCCTGGGACTCGACAATGAGCAGTTCTTC
CDR3aa: CASSLGLDNEQFF

v_gene: TRBV7-2
j_gene: TRBJ2-7
d_gene: NA
len: 12
abundance: NA
CDR3nt: TGTGCCAGCAGCCCTACAGGATGGGAGCAGTACTTC
CDR3aa: CASSPTGWEQYF

v_gene: TRBV12-3/TRBV12-4
j_gene: TRBJ2-7
d_gene: NA
len: 13
abundance: few
CDR3nt: TGTGCCAGCAGTTCGGGTGGGAGACACGAGCAGTACTTC
CDR3aa: CASSSGGRHEQYF

v_gene: TRBV7-9
j_gene: TRBJ2-1
d_gene: TRBD2
len: 16
abundance: NA
CDR3nt: TGTGCCAGCAGCTTAGGGCCGGGAGTACTAGCGGATGAGCAGTTCTTC
CDR3aa: CASSLGPGVLADEQFF

v_gene: TRBV4-2
j_gene: TRBJ1-5
d_gene: TRBD1
len: 15
abundance: NA
CDR3nt: TGTGCCAGCAGCCAAGACCCGGCAGGGGGACAGCCCCAGCATTTT
CDR3aa: CASSQDPAGGQPQHF

v_gene: TRBV3-1/TRBV3-2
j_gene: TRBJ2-1
d_gene: NA
len: 15
abundance: NA
CDR3nt: TGTGCCAGCAGCCTTAGCGGTTCCTCCTACAATGAGCAGTTCTTC
CDR3aa: CASSLSGSSYNEQFF

v_gene: TRBV3-1/TRBV3-2
j_gene: TRBJ2-2
d_gene: TRBD1
len: 16
abundance: NA
CDR3nt: TGTGCCAGCAGACGCAGTTGGGGACAGGGCTTCGGGGAGCTGTTTTTT
CDR3aa: CASRRSWGQGFGELFF

v_gene: TRBV5-1
j_gene: TRBJ2-7
d_gene: TRBD1
len: 13
abundance: NA
CDR3nt: TGCGCCAGCAGCACGGGACAGACCTACGAGCAGTACTTC
CDR3aa: CASSTGQTYEQYF

v_gene: TRBV29-1
j_gene: TRBJ1-2
d_gene: NA
len: 14
abundance: NA
CDR3nt: TGCAGCGTTGACTCCGGTTTGTCCTCCCCGGGCTACACCTTC
CDR3aa: CSVDSGLSSPGYTF

v_gene: TRBV11-3
j_gene: TRBJ2-3
d_gene: TRBD2
len: 17
abundance: NA
CDR3nt: TGTGCCAGCACCACATTACCTAGCGGGAAAGGGTCAGATACGCAGTATTTT
CDR3aa: CASTTLPSGKGSDTQYF

v_gene: TRBV6-2/TRBV6-3
j_gene: TRBJ2-7
d_gene: TRBD2
len: 17
abundance: NA
CDR3nt: TGTGCCAGCAGTCAGGTGGAGGGAGGGAGAAGCTCCTACGAGCAGTACTTC
CDR3aa: CASSQVEGGRSSYEQYF

v_gene: TRBV7-2
j_gene: TRBJ1-2
d_gene: NA
len: 13
abundance: NA
CDR3nt: TGTGCCAGCAGCTCCAGACTGGTCTATGGCTACACCTTC
CDR3aa: CASSSRLVYGYTF

v_gene: TRBV3-1/TRBV3-2
j_gene: TRBJ1-5
d_gene: TRBD1
len: 20
abundance: NA
CDR3nt: TGTGCCAGCAGCCAAGGAGCCGGGACAGGGGGCGCCTTTCGTCATCAGCCCCAGCATTTT
CDR3aa: CASSQGAGTGGAFRHQPQHF

v_gene: TRBV24-1
j_gene: TRBJ1-2
d_gene: NA
len: 12
abundance: NA
CDR3nt: TGTGCCACCAGTAGACAGAACTATGGCTACACCTTC
CDR3aa: CATSRQNYGYTF

v_gene: TRBV11-2
j_gene: TRBJ2-5
d_gene: NA
len: 16
abundance: NA
CDR3nt: TGTGCCAGCAGCTTAGAGGGGTGGGTTGGAAGGGGGACCCAGTACTTC
CDR3aa: CASSLEGWVGRGTQYF

v_gene: TRBV19
j_gene: TRBJ1-1
d_gene: NA
len: 16
abundance: NA
CDR3nt: TGTGCCAGTAGTGCTGGTCGTCCAGGGATTGGGACTGAAGCTTTCTTT
CDR3aa: CASSAGRPGIGTEAFF

v_gene: TRBV13
j_gene: TRBJ1-2
d_gene: TRBD1
len: 15
abundance: NA
CDR3nt: TGTGCCAGCAGCCCCTGGACAGGGAGGCACTATGGCTACACCTTC
CDR3aa: CASSPWTGRHYGYTF

v_gene: TRBV3-1/TRBV3-2
j_gene: TRBJ2-2
d_gene: NA
len: 14
abundance: NA
CDR3nt: TGTGCCACCAGGCGGGGAGCGAACACCGGGGAGCTGTTTTTT
CDR3aa: CATRRGANTGELFF

v_gene: TRBV6-5
j_gene: TRBJ1-2
d_gene: TRBD1
len: 14
abundance: NA
CDR3nt: TGTGCCAGCAGTTTCCGACAGGGGATCTATGGCTACACCTTC
CDR3aa: CASSFRQGIYGYTF

v_gene: TRBV25-1
j_gene: TRBJ2-3
d_gene: TRBD2
len: 15
abundance: NA
CDR3nt: TGTGCCAGCAGTGCCTCTAGCGGCCGCACAGATACGCAGTATTTT
CDR3aa: CASSASSGRTDTQYF

v_gene: TRBV21-1
j_gene: TRBJ2-1
d_gene: NA
len: 15
abundance: NA
CDR3nt: TGTGCCAGCCGCTTCGATTCACAGGGAAGGGCTGAGCAGTTCTTC
CDR3aa: CASRFDSQGRAEQFF

v_gene: TRBV7-2
j_gene: TRBJ1-5
d_gene: NA
len: 14
abundance: NA
CDR3nt: TGTGCCAGCAGCCCGAGCTCCGGCAATCAGCCCCAGCATTTT
CDR3aa: CASSPSSGNQPQHF

v_gene: TRBV6-6
j_gene: TRBJ1-1
d_gene: NA
len: 15
abundance: medium-sized
CDR3nt: TGTGCCAGCAGTTCCAGAGACAGGCTGAACACTGAAGCTTTCTTT
CDR3aa: CASSSRDRLNTEAFF

v_gene: TRBV3-1/TRBV3-2
j_gene: TRBJ2-1
d_gene: NA
len: 13
abundance: NA
CDR3nt: TGTGCCAGCAGCCCTCTGATGGTCCGGGAGCAGTTCTTC
CDR3aa: CASSPLMVREQFF

v_gene: TRBV27
j_gene: TRBJ2-2
d_gene: TRBD1
len: 15
abundance: NA
CDR3nt: TGTGCCAGCAGTTTCCTCAGACAGGGGATCGGGGAGCTGTTTTTT
CDR3aa: CASSFLRQGIGELFF

v_gene: TRBV6-5
j_gene: TRBJ2-7
d_gene: TRBD1
len: 14
abundance: NA
CDR3nt: TGTGCCAGCAGAGCCAGGGACAGCTACTACGAGCAGTACTTC
CDR3aa: CASRARDSYYEQYF